The clone carrying this TCR beta chain was seen many times. The antigen remains undetermined. The data derive from a study of T cells after yellow fever vaccination. Study-wide results and limits: Abundant clonotypes from the bulk population could have been carried over as contaminants into FACS-sorted repertoires.

Trimming shortened V by 0 bases and J by 2 bases, and 6 bases separated the two germline ends. Germline CDR1 SGHRS, CDR2 YFSETQ. There are 14 residues in the CDR3. A process of 5'RACE template switching, which added a universal primer site and UMIs, was used to make TCR cDNA. MiXCR was run by TCRdb on the 5' RACE reads, yielding one entry per CDR3 protein. The table lists 100,000 to 150,000 distinct CDR3 sequences, about 7% of them singletons. The sequence was obtained from a man younger than 30 who received the YFV17D yellow fever vaccine. The sequenced sample was CD4+ T cells sorted from PBMCs, obtained 9 to 11 days after the first yellow fever vaccination. This chain joins TRBV5-1 and TRBJ2-4; D unclear. CDR3 sequence: CASSLESSKNIQYF. The CDR3 nucleotides read TGCGCCAGCAGCTTGGAATCCTCCAAAAACATTCAGTACTTC.